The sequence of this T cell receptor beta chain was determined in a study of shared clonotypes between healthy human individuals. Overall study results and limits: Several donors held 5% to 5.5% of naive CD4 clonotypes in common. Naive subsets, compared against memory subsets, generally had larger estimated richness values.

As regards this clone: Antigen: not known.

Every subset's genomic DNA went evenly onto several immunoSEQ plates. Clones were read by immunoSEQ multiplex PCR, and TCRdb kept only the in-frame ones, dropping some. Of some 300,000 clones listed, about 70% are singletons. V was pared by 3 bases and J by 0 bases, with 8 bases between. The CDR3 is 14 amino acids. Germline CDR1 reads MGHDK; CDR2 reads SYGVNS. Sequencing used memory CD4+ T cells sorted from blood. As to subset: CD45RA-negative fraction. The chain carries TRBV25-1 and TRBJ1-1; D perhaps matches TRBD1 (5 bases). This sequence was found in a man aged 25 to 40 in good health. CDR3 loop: CASSDWGMNTEAFF. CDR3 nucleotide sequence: TGTGCCAGCAGTGATTGGGGGATGAACACTGAAGCTTTCTTT.